The 8 T cell receptor beta chains reported below all come from one sample, sequenced in a study of shared clonotypes between healthy human individuals. The repertoire was sequenced with immunoSEQ multiplex PCR; TCRdb's copy has only in-frame clones and lacks some. Of approximately 530,000 clones listed, 90% to 96% were seen once; the top ten hold nearly 0.065%. The sample was naive CD4+ T cells sorted from blood. Subset denoted: CD45RA+ positively selected. These receptors were obtained from a young woman in good health.

The rearrangement uses TRBV5-6 and TRBJ2-5; D gene uncertain. With 3 bases removed from V and 1 base from J, the gap between germline ends came to 1 base. The CDR3 contains 11 residues. Germline-derived CDR1 and CDR2 are SGHDT and YYEEEE. Here the CDR3 reads CASSSQETQYF. In DNA, the CDR3 is TGTGCCAGCAGCTCCCAAGAGACCCAGTACTTC.

J is TRBJ2-3 and V is TRBV5-1; tentative D call: TRBD2 (5 bases). Per the germline V gene, CDR1 is SGHRS and CDR2 is YFSETQ. This CDR3 has 14 residues. Deletions cut 6 bases from V and 0 bases from J, with 11 bases between. Here the CDR3 reads CASTGSPSTDTQYF. For the CDR3, the DNA is TGCGCCAGCACTGGGAGCCCGAGCACAGATACGCAGTATTTT.

The chain uses TRBV2 and TRBJ2-3, with 14 bases lining up with TRBD2. The J segment lost 2 bases and the V segment lost 6 bases, leaving 10 bases of the junction unmatched. Germline V lookup: CDR1 SNHLY, CDR2 FYNNEI. The CDR3 totals 18 residues. CDR3 bases: TGTGCCAGCAGATACCGAGGACTAGCGGGAGGCACCACAGATACGCAGTATTTT. It specifies CASRYRGLAGGTTDTQYF. The whole variable domain, remainder taken from reference TRBV2 and TRBJ2-3, is EPEVTQTPSHQVTQMGQEVILRCVPISNHLYFYWYRQILGQKVEFLVSFYNNEISEKSEIFDDQFSVERPDGSNFTLKIRSTKLEDSAMYFCASRYRGLAGGTTDTQYFGPGTRLTVL.

The V call is TRBV10-3, the J call TRBJ1-5; TRBD1 is a possible D gene (6 bases). Trimming pared 0 bases from V and 4 bases from J, leaving 10 bases between. CDR3 length equals 15 residues. Per the germline V gene, CDR1 is ENHRY and CDR2 is SYGVKD. This chain's CDR3 is CAISESGQSNQPQHF. The DNA for the CDR3 is TGTGCCATCAGTGAGTCAGGACAGTCAAATCAGCCCCAGCATTTT.

The rearrangement joins TRBV28 to TRBJ1-1; D unresolved. V dropped 2 bases and J dropped 11 bases, with 15 bases sitting between them. The CDR3 has 13 amino acids. CDR1 and CDR2 from the germline V gene are MDHEN and SYDVKM. As DNA, the CDR3 is TGTGCCAGCAGTTTACCCATCACCTCAGTCGCTTTCTTT. Translated: CASSLPITSVAFF.

This chain joins TRBV7-2 and TRBJ1-3, with D uncertain. Germline CDR1 and CDR2: SGHTA and FQGNSA. Between the trimmed V and J ends, which lost 3 bases and 4 bases, there was a span of 10 bases. The CDR3 contains 14 residues. The CDR3 is CASSLRTVGNTIYF. The CDR3 DNA reads TGTGCCAGCAGCTTGAGGACGGTGGGAAACACCATATATTTT.

The V and J genes are TRBV9 and TRBJ2-6, with 9 bases identical to TRBD1. This CDR3 is 18 amino acids long. Germline V gene sequence: CDR1 SGDLS, CDR2 YYNGEE. V lost 4 bases and J lost 2; bases outside the gene matches: 10. The CDR3 DNA is TGTGCCAGCAGCAAACAAACCGGGACAGGGACTGGGGCCAACGTCCTGACTTTC. Its protein product is CASSKQTGTGTGANVLTF.

The rearrangement joins TRBV10-3 to TRBJ2-1; weak D call: TRBD1 (6 bases). This CDR3 has 14 residues. Germline V lookup: CDR1 ENHRY, CDR2 SYGVKD. The V end was cut by 5 bases, the J end by 5 bases, with 13 bases between. CDR3 DNA sequence: TGTGCCATCAGTAATCGACAGGACCACAATGAGCAGTTCTTC. Protein sequence: CAISNRQDHNEQFF.